The entry that follows covers one T cell receptor (beta chain) sequence. The data were taken from a study of technical replicates of blood from several donors. Clones were sequenced by immunoSEQ multiplex PCR, and TCRdb holds only the in-frame ones, with some missing. Of 65,000 to 95,000 clones in the sample, approximately 86% were seen once. The CDR3 loop spans 16 amino acids. The ends lost 9 bases at V and 0 bases at J; junction bases unmatched: 5. In germline, CDR1 is SNHLY, CDR2 FYNNEI. The source material was PBMCs. The chain employs TRBV2 and TRBJ2-1, with 13 bases lining up with TRBD2. This clonotype originated in a human donor in good health. Some clones in this sample may be carry-over from other donors' samples. Written as DNA, the CDR3 is TGTGCCAGTGAATGGACTAGCGGGGGCTCCTACAATGAGCAGTTCTTC. Amino acids: CASEWTSGGSYNEQFF.